This T cell receptor beta chain was captured by sequencing in a study of early T cells in non-severe SARS-CoV-2 infection. Study details: Sequencing input comprised bulk RNA from unsorted whole blood; chain pairing was not available.

The protocol attached unique molecular identifiers to individual cDNA molecules. TCRdb called the 5' RACE reads again in MiXCR, with one record for every CDR3 protein. This sample has around 25,000 distinct CDR3 sequences, with 4% to 5% found just once. This CDR3 comprises 14 residues. Per germline, CDR1 SEHNR and CDR2 FQNEAQ (reference sequence). V was cut by 5 bases and J by 3 bases, with 13 bases left in between. In this sample, this clonotype turned up many times. Antigen: not known. Points from the study as a whole: CD4 and private specificities were missed by VDJdb matching, which favored anti-spike CD8 responses.

This TCR was recovered from an adult who was a healthcare worker with PCR-confirmed SARS-CoV-2 infection or an uninfected control (not recorded which). This chain connects TRBV7-9 to TRBJ2-5; maybe TRBD2 (7 bases). The sample taken for sequencing was whole blood. The CDR3 nucleotides are TGTGCCAGCAGCCGGGGGGCGGGAGAAGAGACCCAGTACTTC. It translates to CASSRGAGEETQYF.